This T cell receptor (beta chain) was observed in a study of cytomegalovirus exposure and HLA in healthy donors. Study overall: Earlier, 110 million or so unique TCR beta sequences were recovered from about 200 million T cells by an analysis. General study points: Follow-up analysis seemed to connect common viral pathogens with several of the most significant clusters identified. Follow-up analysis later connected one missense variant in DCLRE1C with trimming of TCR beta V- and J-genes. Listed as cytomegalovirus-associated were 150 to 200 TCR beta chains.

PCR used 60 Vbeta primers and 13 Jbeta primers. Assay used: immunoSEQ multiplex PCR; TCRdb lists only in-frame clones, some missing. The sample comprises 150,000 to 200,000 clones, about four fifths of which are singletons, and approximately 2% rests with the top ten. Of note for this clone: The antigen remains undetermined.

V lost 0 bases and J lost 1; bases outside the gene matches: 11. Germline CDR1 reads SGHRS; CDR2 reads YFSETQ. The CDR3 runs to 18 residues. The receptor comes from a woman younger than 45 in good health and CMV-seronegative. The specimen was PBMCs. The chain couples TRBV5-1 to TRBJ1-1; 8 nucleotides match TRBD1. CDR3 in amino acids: CASSLVPGQVRENTEAFF. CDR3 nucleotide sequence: TGCGCCAGCAGCTTGGTCCCGGGACAGGTTAGGGAGAACACTGAAGCTTTCTTT. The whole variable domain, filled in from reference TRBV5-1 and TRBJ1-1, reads KAGVTQTPRYLIKTRGQQVTLSCSPISGHRSVSWYQQTPGQGLQFLFEYFSETQRNKGNFPGRFSGRQFSNSRSEMNVSTLELGDSALYLCASSLVPGQVRENTEAFFGQGTRLTVV.